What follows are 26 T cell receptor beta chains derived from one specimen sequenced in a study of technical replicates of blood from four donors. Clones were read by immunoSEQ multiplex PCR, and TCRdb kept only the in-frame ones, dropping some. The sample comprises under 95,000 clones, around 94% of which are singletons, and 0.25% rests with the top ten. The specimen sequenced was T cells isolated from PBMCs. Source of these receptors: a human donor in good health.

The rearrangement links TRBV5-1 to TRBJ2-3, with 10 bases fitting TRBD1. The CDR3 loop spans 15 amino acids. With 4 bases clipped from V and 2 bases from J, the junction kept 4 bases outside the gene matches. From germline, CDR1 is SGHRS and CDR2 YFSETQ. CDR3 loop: CASSRDRGDTDTQYF. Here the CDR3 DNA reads TGCGCCAGCAGCAGGGACAGGGGAGACACAGATACGCAGTATTTT.

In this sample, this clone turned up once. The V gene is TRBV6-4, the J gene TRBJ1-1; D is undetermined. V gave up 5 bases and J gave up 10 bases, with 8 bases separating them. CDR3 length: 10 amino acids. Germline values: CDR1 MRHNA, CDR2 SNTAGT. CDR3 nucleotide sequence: TGTGCCAGCAGTTCGGGTGGAGCTTTCTTT. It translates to CASSSGGAFF.

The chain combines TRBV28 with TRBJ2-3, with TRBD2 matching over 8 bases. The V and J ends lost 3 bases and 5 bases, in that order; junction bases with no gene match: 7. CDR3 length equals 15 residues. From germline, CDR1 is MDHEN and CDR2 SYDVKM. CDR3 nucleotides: TGTGCCAGCAGTTTGGAGCGGGAGTCAGGAGATACGCAGTATTTT. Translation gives CASSLERESGDTQYF.

CDR3 region: CASSLGMGTGLAFF. CDR3 nucleotides: TGCGCCAGCAGCTTGGGGATGGGGACAGGGCTGGCTTTCTTT. The chain is built from TRBV5-1 and TRBJ1-1; TRBD1 agrees at 9 bases. The CDR3 is 14 amino acids. Germline CDR1 SGHRS, CDR2 YFSETQ. V lost 0 bases, J lost 11 bases, and 8 bases stayed unmatched. The variable domain in full, completed from reference TRBV5-1 and TRBJ1-1, reads KAGVTQTPRYLIKTRGQQVTLSCSPISGHRSVSWYQQTPGQGLQFLFEYFSETQRNKGNFPGRFSGRQFSNSRSEMNVSTLELGDSALYLCASSLGMGTGLAFFGQGTRLTVV.

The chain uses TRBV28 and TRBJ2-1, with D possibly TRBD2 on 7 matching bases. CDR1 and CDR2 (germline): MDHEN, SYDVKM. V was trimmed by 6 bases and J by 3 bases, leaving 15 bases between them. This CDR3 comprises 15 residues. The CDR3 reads CASRLGGGHYNEQFF. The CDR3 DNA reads TGTGCCAGCAGGTTAGGGGGGGGACACTACAATGAGCAGTTCTTC.

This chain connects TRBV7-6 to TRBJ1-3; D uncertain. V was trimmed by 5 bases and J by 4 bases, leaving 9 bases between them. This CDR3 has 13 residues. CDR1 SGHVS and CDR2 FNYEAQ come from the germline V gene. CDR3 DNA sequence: TGTGCCAGCAGCGCGCCGGTAGGAAACACCATATATTTT. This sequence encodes CASSAPVGNTIYF.

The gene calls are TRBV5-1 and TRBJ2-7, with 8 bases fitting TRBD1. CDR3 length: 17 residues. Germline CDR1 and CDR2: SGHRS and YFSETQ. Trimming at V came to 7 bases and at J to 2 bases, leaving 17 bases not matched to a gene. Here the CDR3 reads CASARDRPLSAPYEQYF. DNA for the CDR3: TGCGCCAGCGCCCGGGACAGGCCCCTTTCAGCTCCCTACGAGCAGTACTTC.

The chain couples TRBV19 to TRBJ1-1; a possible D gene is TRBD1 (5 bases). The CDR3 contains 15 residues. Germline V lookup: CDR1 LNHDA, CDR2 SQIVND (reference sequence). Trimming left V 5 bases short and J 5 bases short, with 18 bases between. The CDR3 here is CASSHYGGKGTEAFF. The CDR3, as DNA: TGTGCCAGTAGTCATTACGGGGGGAAGGGTACTGAAGCTTTCTTT.

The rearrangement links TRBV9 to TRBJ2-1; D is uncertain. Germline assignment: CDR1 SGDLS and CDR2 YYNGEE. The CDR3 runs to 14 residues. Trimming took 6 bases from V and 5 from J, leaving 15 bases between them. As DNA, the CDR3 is TGTGCCAGCACCCGAACGGGTAATGACAATGAGCAGTTCTTC. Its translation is CASTRTGNDNEQFF.

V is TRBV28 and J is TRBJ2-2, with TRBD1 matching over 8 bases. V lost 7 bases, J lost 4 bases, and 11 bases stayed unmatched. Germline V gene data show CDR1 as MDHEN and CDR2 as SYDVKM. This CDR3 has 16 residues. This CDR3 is CASNFPGQAPTGELFF. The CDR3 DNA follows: TGTGCCAGCAACTTTCCGGGACAGGCGCCCACCGGGGAGCTGTTTTTT.

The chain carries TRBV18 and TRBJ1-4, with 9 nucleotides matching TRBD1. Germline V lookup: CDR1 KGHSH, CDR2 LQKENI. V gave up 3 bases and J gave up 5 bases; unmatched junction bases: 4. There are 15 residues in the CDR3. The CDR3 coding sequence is TGTGCCAGCTCACCCCGGACAGGGGTGAATGAAAAACTGTTTTTT. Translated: CASSPRTGVNEKLFF.

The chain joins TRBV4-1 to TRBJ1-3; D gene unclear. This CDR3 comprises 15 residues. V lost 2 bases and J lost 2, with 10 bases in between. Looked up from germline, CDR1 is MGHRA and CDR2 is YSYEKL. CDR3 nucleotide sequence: TGCGCCAGCAGCCAACCAGGTACAACTGGAAACACCATATATTTT. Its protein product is CASSQPGTTGNTIYF.

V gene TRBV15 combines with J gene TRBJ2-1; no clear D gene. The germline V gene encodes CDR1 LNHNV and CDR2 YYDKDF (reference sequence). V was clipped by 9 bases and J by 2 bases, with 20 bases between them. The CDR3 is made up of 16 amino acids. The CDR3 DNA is TGTGCCACTGGCTTTACTGGGCAGACCACCTACAATGAGCAGTTCTTC. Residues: CATGFTGQTTYNEQFF.

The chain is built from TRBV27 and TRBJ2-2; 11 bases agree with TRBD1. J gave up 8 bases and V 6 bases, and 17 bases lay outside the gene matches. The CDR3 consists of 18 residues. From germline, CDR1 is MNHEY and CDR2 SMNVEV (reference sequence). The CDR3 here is CASRFYTGTGGTSGELFF. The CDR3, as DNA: TGTGCCAGCAGATTCTATACCGGGACAGGGGGAACTTCGGGGGAGCTGTTTTTT.

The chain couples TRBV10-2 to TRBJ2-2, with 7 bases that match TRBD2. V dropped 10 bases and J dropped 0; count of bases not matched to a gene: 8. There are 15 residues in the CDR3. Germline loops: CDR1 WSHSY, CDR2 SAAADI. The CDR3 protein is CATQLGGTNTGELFF. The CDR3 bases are TGCGCCACTCAGCTGGGGGGGACGAACACCGGGGAGCTGTTTTTT.

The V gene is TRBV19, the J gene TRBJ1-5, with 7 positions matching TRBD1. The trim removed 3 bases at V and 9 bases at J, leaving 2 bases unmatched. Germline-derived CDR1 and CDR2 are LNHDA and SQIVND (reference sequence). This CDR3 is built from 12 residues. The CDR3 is CASSIRTGPQHF. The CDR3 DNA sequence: TGTGCCAGTAGTATCAGGACAGGGCCCCAGCATTTT.

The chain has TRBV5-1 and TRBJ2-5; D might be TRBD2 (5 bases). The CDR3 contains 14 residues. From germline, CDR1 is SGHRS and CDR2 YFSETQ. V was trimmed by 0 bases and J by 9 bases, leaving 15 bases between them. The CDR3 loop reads CASSLAALRESQYF. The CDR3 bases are TGCGCCAGCAGCTTGGCCGCGTTAAGGGAGTCCCAGTACTTC.

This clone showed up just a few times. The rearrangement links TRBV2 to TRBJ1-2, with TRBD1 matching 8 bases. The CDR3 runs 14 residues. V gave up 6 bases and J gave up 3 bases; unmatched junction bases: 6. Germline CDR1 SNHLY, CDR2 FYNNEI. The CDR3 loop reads CASRGGQGDYGYTF. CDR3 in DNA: TGTGCCAGCAGGGGAGGACAGGGCGACTATGGCTACACCTTC.

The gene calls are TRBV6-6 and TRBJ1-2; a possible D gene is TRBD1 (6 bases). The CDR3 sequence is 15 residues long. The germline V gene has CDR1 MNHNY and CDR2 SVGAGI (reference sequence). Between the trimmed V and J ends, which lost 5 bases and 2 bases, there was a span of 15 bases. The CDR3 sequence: CASSPVDSSNYGYTF. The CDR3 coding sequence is TGTGCCAGCAGTCCCGTGGACAGTTCGAACTATGGCTACACCTTC.

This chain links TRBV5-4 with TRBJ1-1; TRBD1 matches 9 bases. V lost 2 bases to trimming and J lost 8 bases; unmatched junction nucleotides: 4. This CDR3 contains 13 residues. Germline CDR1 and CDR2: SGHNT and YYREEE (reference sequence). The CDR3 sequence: CASSLQGAVEAFF. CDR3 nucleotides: TGTGCCAGCAGCTTACAGGGGGCCGTGGAAGCTTTCTTT.

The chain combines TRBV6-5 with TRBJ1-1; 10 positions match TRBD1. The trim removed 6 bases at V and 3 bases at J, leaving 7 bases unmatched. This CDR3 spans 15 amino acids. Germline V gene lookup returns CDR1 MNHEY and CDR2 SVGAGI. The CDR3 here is CASRKSGQGYTEAFF. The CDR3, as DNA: TGTGCCAGCAGAAAATCGGGACAGGGGTACACTGAAGCTTTCTTT.

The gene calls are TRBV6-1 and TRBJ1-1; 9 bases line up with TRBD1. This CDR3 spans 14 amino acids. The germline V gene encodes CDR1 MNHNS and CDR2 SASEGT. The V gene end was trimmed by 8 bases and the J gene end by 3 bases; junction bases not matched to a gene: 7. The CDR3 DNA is TGTGCCAGCGAACAGGGGGCGCAGGACACTGAAGCTTTCTTT. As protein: CASEQGAQDTEAFF.

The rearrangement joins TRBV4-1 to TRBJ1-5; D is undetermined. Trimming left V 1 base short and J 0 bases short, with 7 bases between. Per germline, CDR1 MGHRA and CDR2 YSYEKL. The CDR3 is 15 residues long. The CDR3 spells CASSQAPNSNQPQHF. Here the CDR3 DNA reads TGCGCCAGCAGCCAAGCCCCCAATAGCAATCAGCCCCAGCATTTT.

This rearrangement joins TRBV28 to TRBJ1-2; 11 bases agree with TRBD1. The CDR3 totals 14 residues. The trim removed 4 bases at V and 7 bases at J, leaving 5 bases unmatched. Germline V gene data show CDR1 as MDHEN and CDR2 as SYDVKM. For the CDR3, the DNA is TGTGCCAGCAGTTACGGGGACAGGGGGGGTGGCTACACCTTC. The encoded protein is CASSYGDRGGGYTF.

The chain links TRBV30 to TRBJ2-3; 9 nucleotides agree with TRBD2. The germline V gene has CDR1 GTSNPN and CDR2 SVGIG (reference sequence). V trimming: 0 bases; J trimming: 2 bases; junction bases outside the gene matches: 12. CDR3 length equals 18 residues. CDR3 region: CAWSVGAGGLIFTDTQYF. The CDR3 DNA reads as TGTGCCTGGAGTGTAGGAGCGGGGGGCCTAATCTTCACAGATACGCAGTATTTT.

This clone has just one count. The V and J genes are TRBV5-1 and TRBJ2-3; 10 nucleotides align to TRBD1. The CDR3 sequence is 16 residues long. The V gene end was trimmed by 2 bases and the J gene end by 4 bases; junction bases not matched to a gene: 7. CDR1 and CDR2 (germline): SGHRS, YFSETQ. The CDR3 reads CASSLRPGTGADTQYF. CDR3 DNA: TGCGCCAGCAGCTTACGGCCTGGGACAGGGGCAGATACGCAGTATTTT. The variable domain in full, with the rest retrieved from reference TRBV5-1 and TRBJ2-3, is KAGVTQTPRYLIKTRGQQVTLSCSPISGHRSVSWYQQTPGQGLQFLFEYFSETQRNKGNFPGRFSGRQFSNSRSEMNVSTLELGDSALYLCASSLRPGTGADTQYFGPGTRLTVL.